The 22 T cell receptor beta chains below were found in one sample sequenced in a study of cytomegalovirus exposure and HLA in healthy donors. The PCR contained 60 Vbeta and 13 Jbeta primers. The table came from immunoSEQ multiplex PCR; TCRdb's copy has only in-frame clones and leaves some out. The sample holds under 150,000 clones, 80% seen once. The sequenced sample consisted of PBMCs. The receptors shown here come from a man younger than 45 in good health and CMV-seronegative.

This clone was counted once. The V and J genes are TRBV6-4 and TRBJ1-2, with 9 bases that match TRBD1. V gave up 3 bases and J gave up 4 bases; unmatched junction bases: 3. Per the germline V gene, CDR1 is MRHNA and CDR2 is SNTAGT. The CDR3 covers 14 residues. CDR3 coding DNA: TGTGCCAGCAGTGAATCGGGACAGGGCTATGGCTACACCTTC. It codes for CASSESGQGYGYTF.

The chain combines TRBV27 with TRBJ1-4, with D tentatively TRBD1 (5 bases). The CDR3 loop spans 13 amino acids. V shed 2 bases and J shed 8 bases, with 9 bases lying between them. CDR1 MNHEY and CDR2 SMNVEV come from the germline V gene (reference sequence). The CDR3 here is CASSLGALEKLFF. CDR3 DNA: TGTGCCAGCAGTTTAGGGGCGCTGGAAAAACTGTTTTTT.

The chain is built from TRBV15 and TRBJ1-4; no clear D. From germline, CDR1 is LNHNV and CDR2 YYDKDF (reference sequence). Trimming left V 5 bases short and J 8 bases short, with 12 bases between. The CDR3 sequence is 13 residues long. The CDR3: CATSAYVTEKLFF. For the CDR3, the DNA is TGTGCCACCAGCGCATATGTTACAGAAAAACTGTTTTTT.

This sequence joins TRBV30 and TRBJ1-2; D is possibly TRBD1 (5 bases). V lost 4 bases and J 0 bases, leaving 9 bases between the germline ends. Looked up from germline, CDR1 is GTSNPN and CDR2 is SVGIG (reference sequence). This CDR3 is 13 amino acids long. CDR3 sequence: CAWIWDSNYGYTF. The CDR3 DNA sequence: TGTGCCTGGATCTGGGACTCTAACTATGGCTACACCTTC. Using reference TRBV30 and TRBJ1-2 for the parts outside the CDR3, the full variable domain is SQTIHQWPATLVQPVGSPLSLECTVEGTSNPNLYWYRQAAGRGLQLLFYSVGIGQISSEVPQNLSASRPQDRQFILSSKKLLLSDSGFYLCAWIWDSNYGYTFGSGTRLTVV.

This chain joins TRBV9 and TRBJ2-1, with 9 bases that match TRBD2. J lost 3 bases, V lost 0 bases, and 4 bases had no gene match. Germline-derived CDR1 and CDR2 are SGDLS and YYNGEE. The CDR3 has 16 amino acids. CDR3 in DNA: TGTGCCAGCAGCGTAGGAGGACTAGCGAGCTACAATGAGCAGTTCTTC. Protein product: CASSVGGLASYNEQFF.

The chain has TRBV30 and TRBJ1-5, with D possibly matching TRBD1 (5 bases). Trimming pared 0 bases from V and 5 bases from J, leaving 8 bases between. CDR1 GTSNPN and CDR2 SVGIG come from the germline V gene (reference sequence). The CDR3 covers 13 residues. CDR3 sequence reads: CAWSVRGYQPQHF. DNA of the CDR3: TGTGCCTGGAGTGTACGGGGGTATCAGCCCCAGCATTTT.

The chain's CDR3 is CASSYIRTSGSGELFF. For the CDR3, the DNA is TGTGCCAGCAGCTACATAAGGACTAGCGGGAGTGGGGAGCTGTTTTTT. The V gene is TRBV7-2, the J gene TRBJ2-2; 13 bases match TRBD2. The germline V gene has CDR1 SGHTA and CDR2 FQGNSA. The CDR3 is 16 residues long. J lost 8 bases, V lost 4 bases, and 7 bases had no gene match.

The genes are TRBV6-6 and TRBJ2-7; D possibly corresponds to TRBD1 (5 bases). V lost 7 bases to trimming and J lost 4 bases, with 17 bases between them. Germline V lookup: CDR1 MNHNY, CDR2 SVGAGI (reference sequence). The CDR3 length is 14 residues. CDR3: CASNRQGQEYEQYF. The CDR3 DNA reads as TGTGCCAGCAACCGTCAGGGTCAGGAGTACGAGCAGTACTTC.

This chain uses TRBV30 with TRBJ2-1, with 8 bases identical to TRBD2. CDR3 size: 16 residues. V lost 0 bases to trimming and J lost 6 bases; unmatched junction nucleotides: 10. From germline, CDR1 is GTSNPN and CDR2 SVGIG (reference sequence). CDR3 region: CAWSVVAGGGSNEQFF. The DNA for the CDR3 is TGTGCCTGGAGTGTAGTTGCGGGAGGCGGATCCAATGAGCAGTTCTTC.

The chain has TRBV25-1 and TRBJ2-2, with TRBD2 matching 10 bases. Looked up from germline, CDR1 is MGHDK and CDR2 is SYGVNS. The V and J ends lost 3 bases and 6 bases, in that order; junction bases with no gene match: 7. The CDR3 has 16 amino acids. CDR3 sequence: CASSDGGSGRAGELFF. Written as DNA, the CDR3 is TGTGCCAGCAGTGACGGTGGCAGCGGGAGGGCCGGGGAGCTGTTTTTT.

The rearrangement joins TRBV5-6 to TRBJ2-3; 8 nucleotides align to TRBD2. V lost 4 bases to trimming and J lost 6 bases; unmatched junction nucleotides: 19. Germline V gene data show CDR1 as SGHDT and CDR2 as YYEEEE. The length of the CDR3 is 18 residues. CDR3 nucleotide sequence: TGTGCCAGCAGCGTGGGGGGGGGTACTAGCGGAGAGGAGGATACGCAGTATTTT. It encodes CASSVGGGTSGEEDTQYF.

V and J are TRBV11-2 and TRBJ2-1; 14 bases agree with TRBD2. The CDR3 totals 14 residues. Per germline, CDR1 SGHAT and CDR2 FQNNGV. J was trimmed by 5 bases and V by 7 bases; bases with no gene match: 1. This chain's CDR3 is CASKGLAGDNEQFF. The CDR3 bases are TGTGCCAGCAAGGGACTAGCGGGAGACAATGAGCAGTTCTTC.

The chain combines TRBV6-5 with TRBJ1-5; tentatively, D is TRBD1 (5 bases). V shed 6 bases and J shed 4 bases, with 16 bases lying between them. This CDR3 is 15 amino acids long. In germline, CDR1 is MNHEY, CDR2 SVGAGI. The CDR3 region is CASSRGTADNQPQHF. The CDR3 DNA sequence: TGTGCCAGCAGCCGCGGGACCGCTGATAATCAGCCCCAGCATTTT.

The chain couples TRBV20-1 to TRBJ1-2; D is perhaps TRBD1 (5 bases). The germline CDR1 and CDR2 sequences are DFQATT and SNEGSKA (reference sequence). The CDR3 covers 10 residues. Trimming removed 3 bases from V and 8 bases from J, with 7 bases in between. For the CDR3, the DNA is TGCAGTGCTAGTGGGGGGGGCTACACCTTC. Translated, it gives CSASGGGYTF.

The chain uses TRBV7-2 and TRBJ2-7; D may be TRBD2 (5 bases). This CDR3 has 14 residues. V lost 5 bases, J lost 2 bases, and 13 bases lay in between. The germline CDR1 and CDR2 sequences are SGHTA and FQGNSA. The CDR3 coding sequence is TGTGCCAGCAGCGCGGGTACGGCTACCTACGAGCAGTACTTC. This sequence encodes CASSAGTATYEQYF.

The chain employs TRBV29-1 and TRBJ1-5, with D possibly TRBD1 on 5 matching bases. Per germline, CDR1 SQVTM and CDR2 ANQGSEA. Trimming cost V 7 bases and J 7 bases, with 17 bases left between them. The CDR3 has 13 amino acids. CDR3 nucleotides: TGCAGCGCCCAACTTGGGGGGGGACAGCCCCAGCATTTT. Translated: CSAQLGGGQPQHF. Combining the CDR3 with reference TRBV29-1 and TRBJ1-5 gives the whole variable domain SAVISQKPSRDICQRGTSLTIQCQVDSQVTMMFWYRQQPGQSLTLIATANQGSEATYESGFVIDKFPISRPNLTFSTLTVSNMSPEDSSIYLCSAQLGGGQPQHFGDGTRLSIL.

V usage is TRBV30 and J usage is TRBJ2-1, with a tentative D call TRBD1 (6 bases). Per germline, CDR1 GTSNPN and CDR2 SVGIG (reference sequence). The V and J ends lost 0 bases and 9 bases respectively, with 6 bases between them. The length of the CDR3 is 11 residues. The CDR3 sequence is CAWSVGGEQFF. The CDR3 DNA reads TGTGCCTGGAGTGTAGGGGGTGAGCAGTTCTTC.

This clone was seen only a few times. J is TRBJ2-5 and V is TRBV6-5; a weak D match, TRBD2 (5 bases). Between the trimmed V and J ends, which lost 5 bases and 6 bases, there was a span of 16 bases. The CDR3 is made up of 14 amino acids. In germline, CDR1 is MNHEY, CDR2 SVGAGI. The CDR3 loop is CASSKTGVMKTQYF. In DNA, the CDR3 is TGTGCCAGCAGTAAGACCGGGGTGATGAAGACCCAGTACTTC.

This chain uses TRBV30 with TRBJ2-7, with 8 bases aligning to TRBD2. CDR1 GTSNPN and CDR2 SVGIG come from the germline V gene (reference sequence). V dropped 3 bases and J dropped 0; count of bases not matched to a gene: 10. This CDR3 comprises 16 residues. The CDR3, as DNA: TGTGCCTGGAGGGGAACCGGGACTAGGGGCTCCTACGAGCAGTACTTC. This sequence encodes CAWRGTGTRGSYEQYF.

The genes are TRBV6-1 and TRBJ2-1, with TRBD2 matching over 10 bases. With 6 bases clipped from V and 7 bases from J, the junction kept 9 bases outside the gene matches. The CDR3 contains 15 residues. Germline CDR1 is MNHNS and CDR2 is SASEGT. Here the CDR3 reads CASSAGLAGVNEQFF. The DNA for the CDR3 is TGTGCCAGCAGCGCCGGGCTAGCGGGAGTTAATGAGCAGTTCTTC.

In its sample, this clone was seen a few times. The chain uses TRBV28 and TRBJ2-7; 11 bases map to TRBD2. This CDR3 is 15 amino acids long. The V segment lost 4 bases and the J segment 2 bases; nucleotides outside the gene matches: 4. The V gene's germline CDR1 is MDHEN and CDR2 SYDVKM. CDR3 bases: TGTGCCAGCAGTTCGATAGCGGGAGGGACCTACGAGCAGTACTTC. This gives the protein CASSSIAGGTYEQYF.

The rearrangement links TRBV29-1 to TRBJ2-5; 12 bases line up with TRBD1. The CDR3 loop spans 16 amino acids. Germline CDR1 reads SQVTM; CDR2 reads ANQGSEA. V shed 5 bases, J shed 2 bases, and the junction held 9 bases outside the gene matches. The CDR3 nucleotides are TGCAGCGTTCCGGGGGCGGGACAGGGGGCACAAGAGACCCAGTACTTC. It translates to CSVPGAGQGAQETQYF.